This is a list of T cell receptor beta chains from one sample in a study of immune heterogeneity within non-small cell lung tumors. TCRdb re-called the multiplex PCR reads with MiXCR, one entry per CDR3 protein. Of under 7,500 distinct CDR3 sequences listed, 22% are singletons. Material: lung tumor tissue. These receptors originate from a man between 60 and 75 years old with non-small cell lung cancer. The CDR3 runs from the conserved cysteine through the conserved F or W. A D gene is named only where the DNA matches it firmly. For some rows the clone size is stated as once, few or many, or as a class when expanded; others skip it.

CDR3: CASSTGTGGIGGANVLTF
DNA: TGTGCCAGCAGTACCGGGACAGGAGGGATTGGAGGGGCCAACGTCCTGACTTTC
V: TRBV6-4
J: TRBJ2-6
size: medium-sized
D: TRBD1

CDR3: CASSESFHEQYF
DNA: TGTGCCAGCAGTGAGAGTTTCCACGAGCAGTACTTC
V: TRBV12-3/TRBV12-4
J: TRBJ2-7
size: medium-sized
D: .

CDR3: CASRAGPGQGAKAKNIQYF
DNA: TGCGCCAGCAGAGCGGGCCCTGGACAGGGGGCGAAAGCCAAAAACATTCAGTACTTC
V: TRBV5-1
J: TRBJ2-4
size: many
D: TRBD1

CDR3: CASSPGSDTQYF
DNA: TGTGCCAGCAGCCCAGGGTCAGATACGCAGTATTTT
V: TRBV7-6
J: TRBJ2-3
size: few
D: .

CDR3: CASSIRGALRTEAFF
DNA: TGTGCCAGTAGTATCCGGGGGGCGCTCCGGACTGAAGCTTTCTTT
V: TRBV19
J: TRBJ1-1
size: medium-sized
D: .

CDR3: CASSLGGTLGEQYF
DNA: TGTGCCAGCAGCTTAGGTGGTACTCTGGGCGAGCAGTACTTC
V: TRBV7-9
J: TRBJ2-7
size: .
D: .

CDR3: CASSPGSLNTGELFF
DNA: TGTGCCAGCAGCCCAGGTTCACTGAACACCGGGGAGCTGTTTTTT
V: TRBV9
J: TRBJ2-2
size: many
D: .

CDR3: CASSQASSGRLSYEQYF
DNA: TGTGCCAGCAGCCAAGCCAGTAGCGGGAGGCTCTCCTACGAGCAGTACTTC
V: TRBV3-1
J: TRBJ2-7
size: medium-sized
D: TRBD2

CDR3: CASSTGAGSFTDTQYF
DNA: TGTGCCAGCAGCACCGGGGCCGGGTCCTTCACAGATACGCAGTATTTT
V: TRBV11-2
J: TRBJ2-3
size: many
D: .

CDR3: CASSKTVFRTDYYEQYF
DNA: TGTGCCAGTAGTAAAACGGTGTTTCGGACCGATTACTACGAGCAGTACTTC
V: TRBV19
J: TRBJ2-7
size: medium-sized
D: .

CDR3: CASSLGWRDNYGYTF
DNA: TGTGCCAGCAGCTTAGGGTGGAGAGATAACTATGGCTACACCTTC
V: TRBV7-2
J: TRBJ1-2
size: many
D: .

CDR3: CAIASGGRVDTQYF
DNA: TGTGCCATCGCGTCGGGTGGGAGAGTAGATACGCAGTATTTT
V: TRBV10-3
J: TRBJ2-3
size: medium-sized
D: .

CDR3: CASSFAGSNTEAFF
DNA: TGTGCCAGCAGTTTTGCAGGCTCTAACACTGAAGCTTTCTTT
V: TRBV12-3/TRBV12-4
J: TRBJ1-1
size: large
D: .

CDR3: CASSFGDSSASYNEQFF
DNA: TGTGCCAGCAGCTTCGGCGATTCTAGCGCTTCCTACAATGAGCAGTTCTTC
V: TRBV13
J: TRBJ2-1
size: medium-sized
D: .

CDR3: CASSRDRLLSYEQHF
DNA: TGCGCCAGCAGCCGAGACAGATTACTTTCCTACGAGCAGCACTTC
V: TRBV4-1
J: TRBJ2-7
size: .
D: .

CDR3: CASSDTSGRPLYNEQFF
DNA: TGTGCCAGCAGTGATACTAGCGGGAGGCCTCTCTACAATGAGCAGTTCTTC
V: TRBV2
J: TRBJ2-1
size: medium-sized
D: TRBD2

CDR3: CAWSVGAGELFF
DNA: TGTGCCTGGAGTGTGGGGGCCGGGGAGCTGTTTTTT
V: TRBV30
J: TRBJ2-2
size: few
D: .

CDR3: CASSGRGEQYF
DNA: TGTGCCAGCTCAGGGAGGGGGGAGCAGTACTTC
V: TRBV6-1
J: TRBJ2-7
size: medium-sized
D: .

CDR3: CASSLAGNTGELFF
DNA: TGCGCCAGCAGCTTGGCGGGGAACACCGGGGAGCTGTTTTTT
V: TRBV5-1
J: TRBJ2-2
size: many
D: .

CDR3: CASSQVLSDRGHGELFF
DNA: TGTGCCAGCAGCCAAGTATTGTCGGACAGGGGACACGGGGAGCTGTTTTTT
V: TRBV4-2
J: TRBJ2-2
size: many
D: TRBD1

CDR3: CASRSRTGGDDEQYF
DNA: TGTGCCAGCAGATCCCGGACAGGGGGCGACGACGAGCAGTACTTC
V: TRBV2
J: TRBJ2-7
size: medium-sized
D: TRBD1

CDR3: CSATGGADTQYF
DNA: TGCAGTGCTACGGGGGGTGCAGATACGCAGTATTTT
V: TRBV20-1
J: TRBJ2-3
size: .
D: TRBD2

CDR3: CASSLEGGSGVDVLTF
DNA: TGTGCCAGCAGCTTAGAAGGCGGCTCTGGGGTCGACGTCCTGACTTTC
V: TRBV11-1
J: TRBJ2-6
size: .
D: .

CDR3: CASSPWSFHEQFF
DNA: TGTGCCAGCAGCCCCTGGAGTTTCCATGAGCAGTTCTTC
V: TRBV5-6
J: TRBJ2-1
size: many
D: .

CDR3: CAWSVKQNTEAFF
DNA: TGTGCCTGGAGTGTGAAGCAGAACACTGAAGCTTTCTTT
V: TRBV30
J: TRBJ1-1
size: many
D: .

CDR3: CASSASGNSYNERYF
DNA: TGTGCCAGTAGTGCTAGCGGGAACTCCTACAATGAGCGGTACTTC
V: TRBV19
J: TRBJ2-7
size: .
D: TRBD2

CDR3: CASSGTVRSGANVLTF
DNA: TGCGCCAGCTCCGGGACAGTCCGCTCTGGGGCCAACGTCCTGACTTTC
V: TRBV5-1
J: TRBJ2-6
size: .
D: TRBD1

CDR3: CATSRAGNTEAFF
DNA: TGTGCCACAAGTCGGGCAGGGAACACTGAAGCTTTCTTT
V: TRBV12-3/TRBV12-4
J: TRBJ1-1
size: medium-sized
D: .

CDR3: CASSPLGGRIQNEQFF
DNA: TGTGCCAGCAGTCCCCTGGGCGGGAGGATTCAAAATGAGCAGTTCTTC
V: TRBV27
J: TRBJ2-1
size: medium-sized
D: TRBD2

CDR3: CASIGGQVTDTQYF
DNA: TGTGCCAGCATCGGGGGGCAAGTCACAGATACGCAGTATTTT
V: TRBV2
J: TRBJ2-3
size: medium-sized
D: .

CDR3: CASSVALQGTGELFF
DNA: TGTGCCAGCAGCGTAGCTTTGCAGGGTACCGGGGAGCTGTTTTTT
V: TRBV9
J: TRBJ2-2
size: medium-sized
D: .

CDR3: CASRGHGEANYGYTF
DNA: TGTGCCAGCCGTGGGCATGGGGAAGCTAACTATGGCTACACCTTC
V: TRBV11-3
J: TRBJ1-2
size: medium-sized
D: .

CDR3: CASSQEPAQADTQHF
DNA: TGTGCCAGCAGCCAAGAACCGGCACAGGCGGATACGCAGCATTTT
V: TRBV3-1
J: TRBJ1-5
size: .
D: .

CDR3: CASSLLEDNNEQFF
DNA: TGTGCCAGCAGCTTACTAGAAGATAACAATGAGCAGTTCTTC
V: TRBV7-9
J: TRBJ2-1
size: medium-sized
D: .

CDR3: CASSVGGRASYNEQFF
DNA: TGTGCCAGCAGCGTTGGGGGCAGGGCGTCCTACAATGAGCAGTTCTTC
V: TRBV5-6
J: TRBJ2-1
size: .
D: .

CDR3: CASSQERRAAFF
DNA: TGTGCCAGCAGCCAAGAGCGCAGGGCCGCTTTCTTT
V: TRBV3-1
J: TRBJ1-1
size: many
D: .

CDR3: CACGPYTEAFF
DNA: TGTGCCTGTGGTCCCTACACTGAAGCTTTCTTT
V: TRBV30
J: TRBJ1-1
size: many
D: .

CDR3: CSASPLDRGSGGYTF
DNA: TGCAGTGCTAGCCCCCTTGACAGGGGCTCTGGTGGCTACACCTTC
V: TRBV20-1
J: TRBJ1-2
size: large
D: TRBD1

CDR3: CASSSRSTGTTDTQYF
DNA: TGTGCCAGCAGTTCGAGGAGTACAGGGACGACAGATACGCAGTATTTT
V: TRBV2
J: TRBJ2-3
size: medium-sized
D: .

CDR3: CASSLQTGGLGANVLTF
DNA: TGTGCCAGTAGTCTCCAGACAGGAGGACTGGGGGCCAACGTCCTGACTTTC
V: TRBV19
J: TRBJ2-6
size: few
D: .

CDR3: CSARTSGPISYEQYF
DNA: TGCAGTGCTAGGACAAGCGGGCCGATCTCCTACGAGCAGTACTTC
V: TRBV20-1
J: TRBJ2-7
size: .
D: .

CDR3: CSANPHPGTGGDAFF
DNA: TGCAGTGCTAACCCCCACCCCGGGACAGGGGGCGATGCTTTCTTT
V: TRBV20-1
J: TRBJ1-1
size: medium-sized
D: TRBD1

CDR3: CASSGSGNNQPQHF
DNA: TGTGCCAGCAGTGGTTCGGGGAACAATCAGCCCCAGCATTTT
V: TRBV2
J: TRBJ1-5
size: medium-sized
D: .

CDR3: CASSDWQGETQYF
DNA: TGTGCCAGCAGCGACTGGCAGGGGGAGACCCAGTACTTC
V: TRBV7-2
J: TRBJ2-5
size: few
D: .

CDR3: CASTGGTFNYGYTF
DNA: TGTGCCAGCACCGGTGGGACATTTAACTATGGCTACACCTTC
V: TRBV25-1
J: TRBJ1-2
size: medium-sized
D: .

CDR3: CASSALHSNSPLHF
DNA: TGTGCCAGCAGTGCCTTACATAGCAATTCACCCCTCCACTTT
V: TRBV6-1
J: TRBJ1-6
size: medium-sized
D: .